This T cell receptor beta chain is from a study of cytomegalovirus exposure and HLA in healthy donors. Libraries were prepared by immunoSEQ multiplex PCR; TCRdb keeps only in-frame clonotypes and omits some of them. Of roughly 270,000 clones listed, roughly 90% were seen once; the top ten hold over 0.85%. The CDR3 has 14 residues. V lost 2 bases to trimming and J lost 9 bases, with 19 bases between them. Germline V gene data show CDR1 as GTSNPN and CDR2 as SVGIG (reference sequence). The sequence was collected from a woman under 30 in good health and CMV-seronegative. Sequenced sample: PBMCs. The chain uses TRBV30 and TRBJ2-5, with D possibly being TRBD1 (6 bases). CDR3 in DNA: TGTGCCTGGAGTAGGGGCAGGGGAGCCGAGCCCCAGTACTTC. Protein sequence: CAWSRGRGAEPQYF.